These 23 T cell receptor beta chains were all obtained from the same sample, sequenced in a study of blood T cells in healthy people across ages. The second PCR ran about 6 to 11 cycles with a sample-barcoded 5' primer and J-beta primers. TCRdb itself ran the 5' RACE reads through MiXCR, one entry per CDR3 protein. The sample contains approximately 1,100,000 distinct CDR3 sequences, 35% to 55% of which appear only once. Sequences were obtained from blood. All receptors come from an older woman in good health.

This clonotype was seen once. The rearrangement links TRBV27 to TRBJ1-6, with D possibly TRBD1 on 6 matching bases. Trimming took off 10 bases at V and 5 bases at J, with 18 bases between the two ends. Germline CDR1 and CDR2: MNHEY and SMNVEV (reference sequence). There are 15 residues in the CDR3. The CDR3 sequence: CATKRVDRDNSPLHF. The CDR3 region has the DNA TGTGCCACCAAGAGAGTGGACAGAGATAATTCACCCCTCCACTTT.

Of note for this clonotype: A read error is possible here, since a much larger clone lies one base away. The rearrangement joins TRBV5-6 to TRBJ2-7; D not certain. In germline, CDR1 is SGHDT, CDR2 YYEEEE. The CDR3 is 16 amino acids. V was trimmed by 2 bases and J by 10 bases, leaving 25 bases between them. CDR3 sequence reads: CASSFFRSQTKNVQYF. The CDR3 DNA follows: TGTGCCAGCAGCTTTTTCAGGTCACAAACCAAAAACGTTCAGTACTTC.

The CDR3 DNA reads as TGTGCCAGCAGTTCCGAATACCAAGTAACTGAAGCTTTCTTT. Its protein is CASSSEYQVTEAFF. This rearrangement joins TRBV27 to TRBJ1-1; D remains unclear. The CDR3 has 14 residues. Germline V lookup: CDR1 MNHEY, CDR2 SMNVEV (reference sequence). The V gene lost 4 bases and the J gene lost 5 bases, with 14 bases spanning the gap.

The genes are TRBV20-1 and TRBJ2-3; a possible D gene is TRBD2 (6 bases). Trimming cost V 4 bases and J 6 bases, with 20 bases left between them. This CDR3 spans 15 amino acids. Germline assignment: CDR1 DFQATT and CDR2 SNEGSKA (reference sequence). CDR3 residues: CSAIDQRVAVDTQYF. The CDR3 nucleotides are TGCAGTGCTATAGATCAGAGGGTAGCGGTCGATACGCAGTATTTT.

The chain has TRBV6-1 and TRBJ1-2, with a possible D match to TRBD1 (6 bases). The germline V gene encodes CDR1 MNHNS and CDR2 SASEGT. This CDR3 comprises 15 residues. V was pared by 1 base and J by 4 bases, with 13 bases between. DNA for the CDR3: TGTGCCAGCAGTGAAGGGACCGGACAGCCCTATGGCTACACCTTC. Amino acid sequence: CASSEGTGQPYGYTF.

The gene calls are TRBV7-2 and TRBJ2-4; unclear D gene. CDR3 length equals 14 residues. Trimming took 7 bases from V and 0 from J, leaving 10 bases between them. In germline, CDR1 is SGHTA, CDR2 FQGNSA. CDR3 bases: TGTGCCAGCACTCCTCGACTAGCCAAAAACATTCAGTACTTC. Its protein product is CASTPRLAKNIQYF.

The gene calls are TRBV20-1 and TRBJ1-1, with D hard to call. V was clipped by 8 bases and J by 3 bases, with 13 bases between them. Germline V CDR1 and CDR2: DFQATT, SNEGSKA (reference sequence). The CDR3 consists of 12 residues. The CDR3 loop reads CSPEGKDTEAFF. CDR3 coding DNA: TGCAGTCCAGAAGGGAAGGACACTGAAGCTTTCTTT.

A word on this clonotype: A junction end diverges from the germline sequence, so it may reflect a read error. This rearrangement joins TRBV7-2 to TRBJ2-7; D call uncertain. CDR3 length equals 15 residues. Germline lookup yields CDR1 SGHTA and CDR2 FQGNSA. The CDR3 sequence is CAGSLQTGQSYEQYF. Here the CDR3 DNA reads TGTGCCGGCAGCTTACAAACCGGCCAGTCCTACGAGCAGTACTTC.

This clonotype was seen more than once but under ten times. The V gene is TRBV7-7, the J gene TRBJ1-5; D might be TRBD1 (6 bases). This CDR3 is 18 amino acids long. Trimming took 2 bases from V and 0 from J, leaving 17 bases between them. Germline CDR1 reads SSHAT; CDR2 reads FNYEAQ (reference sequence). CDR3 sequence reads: CASSLMGAGARSNQPQHF. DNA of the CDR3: TGTGCCAGCAGCTTAATGGGGGCAGGGGCCCGTAGCAATCAGCCCCAGCATTTT.

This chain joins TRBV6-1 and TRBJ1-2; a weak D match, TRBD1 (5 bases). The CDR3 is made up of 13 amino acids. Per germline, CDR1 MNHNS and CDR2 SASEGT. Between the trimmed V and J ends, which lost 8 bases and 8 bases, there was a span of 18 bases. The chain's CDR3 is CASWEGPGGGYTF. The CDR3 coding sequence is TGTGCCAGCTGGGAGGGGCCGGGGGGAGGCTACACCTTC.

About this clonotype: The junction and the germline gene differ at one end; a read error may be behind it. CDR3 sequence reads: CASSYSTVDSSNVQFF. In nucleotides, the CDR3 is TGTGCCAGCAGTTACTCGACGGTAGATTCATCCAATGTGCAGTTCTTC. The rearrangement links TRBV6-5 to TRBJ2-1; D not certain. Germline CDR1 MNHEY, CDR2 SVGAGI. This CDR3 has 16 amino acids.

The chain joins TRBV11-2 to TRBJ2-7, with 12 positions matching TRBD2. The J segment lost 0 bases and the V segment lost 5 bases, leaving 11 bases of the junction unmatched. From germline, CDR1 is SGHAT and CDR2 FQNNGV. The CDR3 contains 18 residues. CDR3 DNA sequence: TGTGCCAGCAGCATGACTAGCGGGAGAAGGGGAGGCTCCTACGAGCAGTACTTC. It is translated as CASSMTSGRRGGSYEQYF.

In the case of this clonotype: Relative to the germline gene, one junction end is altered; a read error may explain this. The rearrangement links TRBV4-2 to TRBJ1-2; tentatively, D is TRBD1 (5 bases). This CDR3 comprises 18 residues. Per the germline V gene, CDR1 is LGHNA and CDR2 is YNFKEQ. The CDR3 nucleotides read TGTGCCGGCAGCCAAGATTTAGGCGGCCAGGGAATGAGGTATGGCTACACCTTC. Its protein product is CAGSQDLGGQGMRYGYTF.

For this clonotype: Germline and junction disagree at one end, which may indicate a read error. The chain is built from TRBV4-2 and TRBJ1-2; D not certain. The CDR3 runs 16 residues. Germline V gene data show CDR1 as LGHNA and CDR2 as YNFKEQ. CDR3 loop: CASGQDIAAFAYGYTF. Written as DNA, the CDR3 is TGTGCCAGCGGCCAAGATATAGCGGCATTTGCCTATGGCTACACCTTC.

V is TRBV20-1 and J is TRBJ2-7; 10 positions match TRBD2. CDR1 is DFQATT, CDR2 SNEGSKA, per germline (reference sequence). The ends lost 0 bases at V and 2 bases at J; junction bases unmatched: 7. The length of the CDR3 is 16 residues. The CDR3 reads CSARDEASGRTYEQYF. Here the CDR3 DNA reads TGCAGTGCTAGAGATGAGGCTAGCGGGAGAACCTACGAGCAGTACTTC.

In DNA, the CDR3 is TGTGCCAGCAGCTTAGGACAGGCCGGGGGGACGCAGTATTTT. This encodes CASSLGQAGGTQYF. The V and J genes are TRBV13 and TRBJ2-3, with 7 bases that match TRBD2. V shed 0 bases and J 9 bases; nucleotides not matched to a gene: 6. From germline, CDR1 is PRHDT and CDR2 FYEKMQ (reference sequence). This CDR3 contains 14 residues. The full variable domain, with the rest looked up from reference TRBV13 and TRBJ2-3, is AAGVIQSPRHLIKEKRETATLKCYPIPRHDTVYWYQQGPGQDPQFLISFYEKMQSDKGSIPDRFSAQQFSDYHSELNMSSLELGDSALYFCASSLGQAGGTQYFGPGTRLTVL.

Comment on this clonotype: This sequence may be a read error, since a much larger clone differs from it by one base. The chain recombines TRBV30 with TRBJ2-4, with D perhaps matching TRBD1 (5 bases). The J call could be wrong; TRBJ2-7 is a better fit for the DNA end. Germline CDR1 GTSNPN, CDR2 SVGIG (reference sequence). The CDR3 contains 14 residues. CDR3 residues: CAWINLDTNYEQYF. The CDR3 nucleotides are TGTGCCTGGATTAACTTGGACACCAACTACGAGCAGTACTTC.

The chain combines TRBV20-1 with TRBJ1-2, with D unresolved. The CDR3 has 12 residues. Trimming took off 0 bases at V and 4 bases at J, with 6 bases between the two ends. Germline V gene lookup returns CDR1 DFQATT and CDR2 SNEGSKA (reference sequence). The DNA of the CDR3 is TGCAGTGCTAGAGAAGAAAGCTATGGCTACACCTTC. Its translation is CSAREESYGYTF.

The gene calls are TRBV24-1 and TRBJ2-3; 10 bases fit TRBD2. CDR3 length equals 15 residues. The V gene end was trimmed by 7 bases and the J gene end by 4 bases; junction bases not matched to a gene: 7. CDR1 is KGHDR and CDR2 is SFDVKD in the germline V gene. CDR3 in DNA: TGTGCCACCAGGGAAGGGACTAGCGAATCAGATACGCAGTATTTT. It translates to CATREGTSESDTQYF.

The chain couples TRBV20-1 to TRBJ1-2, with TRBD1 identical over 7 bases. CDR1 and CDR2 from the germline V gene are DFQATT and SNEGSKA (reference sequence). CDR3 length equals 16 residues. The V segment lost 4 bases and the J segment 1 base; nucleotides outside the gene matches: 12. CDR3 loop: CSAIQDRRLGNYGYTF. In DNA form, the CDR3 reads TGCAGTGCTATCCAGGACAGGAGACTTGGTAACTATGGCTACACCTTC.

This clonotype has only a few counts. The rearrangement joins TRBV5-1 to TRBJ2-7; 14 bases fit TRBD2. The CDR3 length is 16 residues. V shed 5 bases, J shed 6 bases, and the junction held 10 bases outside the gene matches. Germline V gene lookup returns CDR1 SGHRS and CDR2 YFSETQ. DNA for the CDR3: TGCGCCAGCAGGGCACTAGAGGGACTAGCGGGAGTCGAGCAGTACTTC. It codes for CASRALEGLAGVEQYF.

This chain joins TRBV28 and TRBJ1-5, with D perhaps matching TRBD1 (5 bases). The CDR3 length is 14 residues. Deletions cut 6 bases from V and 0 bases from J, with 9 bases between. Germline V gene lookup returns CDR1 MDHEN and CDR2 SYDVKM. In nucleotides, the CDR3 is TGTGCCAGCAGAGACAGTTATAGCAATCAGCCCCAGCATTTT. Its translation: CASRDSYSNQPQHF.

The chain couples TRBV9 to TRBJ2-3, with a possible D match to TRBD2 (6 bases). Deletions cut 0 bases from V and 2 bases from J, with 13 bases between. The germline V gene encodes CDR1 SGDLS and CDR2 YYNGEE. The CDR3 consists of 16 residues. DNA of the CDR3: TGTGCCAGCAGCGTAGAACGGGAGCCTATCACAGATACGCAGTATTTT. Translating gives CASSVEREPITDTQYF. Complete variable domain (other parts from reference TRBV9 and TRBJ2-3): DSGVTQTPKHLITATGQRVTLRCSPRSGDLSVYWYQQSLDQGLQFLIQYYNGEERAKGNILERFSAQQFPDLHSELNLSSLELGDSALYFCASSVEREPITDTQYFGPGTRLTVL.